The clone carrying this T cell receptor beta chain was recorded a few times. Antigen unknown. The CDR3 runs to 14 residues. Per germline, CDR1 MNHNY and CDR2 SVGAGI (reference sequence). Trimming pared 6 bases from V and 6 bases from J, leaving 15 bases between. These data belong to a study of post-analysis software for immune sequencing data. Study-level findings and limits: Roughly 5 TRBV segments, TRBV5-6, TRBV5-1 and TRBV20-1 among them, were found more frequent in patients than controls. Normalized Chao1 diversity was significantly lower in multiple sclerosis patients than in controls.

Incorporated into the TCR beta cDNA libraries were unique molecular identifiers, which served to reduce PCR and sequencing biases. One entry per CDR3 protein results from TCRdb running MiXCR on the PCR reads. The sample contains about 680,000 distinct CDR3 sequences, over 45% of which appear only once. Sequencing used blood. The TCR sequence derives from a girl between 2 and 10 years old with multiple sclerosis. The rearrangement joins TRBV6-6 to TRBJ1-5; perhaps TRBD1 as D (5 bases). CDR3 in amino acids: CASSPGSGSQPQHF. The DNA of the CDR3 is TGTGCCAGCAGCCCCGGGTCAGGGAGTCAGCCCCAGCATTTT.